Listed here are 13 T cell receptor beta chains from one sample, sequenced in a study of blood T cells in healthy people across ages. Primed by a sample-barcoded 5' primer and a J-beta primer mix, a second PCR proceeded for 7 to 11 cycles. TCRdb recomputed calls from the 5' RACE reads with MiXCR, one row per CDR3 protein. The profile shows some 1.4 million distinct CDR3 sequences, approximately 38% of them singletons. The sample taken for sequencing was blood. The origin of the receptors is a woman aged 18-35 years in good health.

This sequence joins TRBV28 and TRBJ2-5; the match to TRBD2 covers 8 bases. Germline V gene sequence: CDR1 MDHEN, CDR2 SYDVKM. With 6 bases clipped from V and 11 bases from J, the junction kept 20 bases outside the gene matches. The CDR3 runs 16 residues. The CDR3 here is CASSPFGGGTPWEQYF. The CDR3 DNA is TGTGCCAGCAGCCCCTTTGGCGGGGGGACCCCTTGGGAGCAGTACTTC. The full variable domain, with the rest looked up from reference TRBV28 and TRBJ2-5, is DVKVTQSSRYLVKRTGEKVFLECVQDMDHENMFWYRQDPGLGLRLIYFSYDVKMKEKGDIPEGYSVSREKKERFSLILESASTNQTSMYLCASSPFGGGTPWEQYFGPGTRLLVL.

The chain recombines TRBV7-2 with TRBJ2-3; 9 bases line up with TRBD2. Germline lookup yields CDR1 SGHTA and CDR2 FQGNSA. V gave up 1 base and J gave up 1 base; unmatched junction bases: 9. CDR3 length: 18 residues. The CDR3, as DNA: TGTGCCAGCAGCTTAGAAGGGAAGCGGGGGGCACGCACAGATACGCAGTATTTT. Residues: CASSLEGKRGARTDTQYF.

The gene calls are TRBV25-1 and TRBJ1-2; D gene unclear. The length of the CDR3 is 13 residues. Germline-derived CDR1 and CDR2 are MGHDK and SYGVNS. With 4 bases removed from V and 4 bases from J, the gap between germline ends came to 10 bases. DNA of the CDR3: TGTGCCAGCAGTGTAAAAGGACGCTATGGCTACACCTTC. Translating it yields CASSVKGRYGYTF.

There are a few counts of this clonotype. V and J are TRBV25-1 and TRBJ2-1; 12 bases map to TRBD2. Trimming removed 5 bases from V and 10 bases from J; junction bases left unmatched: 6. The CDR3 is made up of 14 amino acids. Germline V gene lookup returns CDR1 MGHDK and CDR2 SYGVNS. CDR3 DNA: TGTGCCAGCAGTCGGGGGACTAGCGGGTACGAGCAGTTCTTC. Residues: CASSRGTSGYEQFF.

This clonotype was counted only a few times. This rearrangement joins TRBV20-1 to TRBJ2-5; 10 positions match TRBD1. The ends lost 3 bases at V and 5 bases at J; junction bases unmatched: 12. The CDR3 is made up of 16 amino acids. The germline V gene has CDR1 DFQATT and CDR2 SNEGSKA (reference sequence). The CDR3 reads CSARRSRQGASETQYF. In DNA, the CDR3 is TGCAGTGCTAGGCGGTCGAGACAGGGGGCTTCCGAGACCCAGTACTTC.

This clonotype was seen only a few times. J is TRBJ2-4 and V is TRBV3-1, with no clear D. The germline V and J ends were trimmed by 1 base and 6 bases, with 10 bases remaining between them. The V gene's germline CDR1 is LGHDT and CDR2 YNNKEL (reference sequence). The CDR3 length is 14 residues. The CDR3 sequence: CASSQAVAGNIQYF. The CDR3 region has the DNA TGTGCCAGCAGCCAAGCAGTGGCCGGAAACATTCAGTACTTC. Using reference TRBV3-1 and TRBJ2-4 for the parts outside the CDR3, the full variable domain is DTAVSQTPKYLVTQMGNDKSIKCEQNLGHDTMYWYKQDSKKFLKIMFSYNNKELIINETVPNRFSPKSPDKAHLNLHINSLELGDSAVYFCASSQAVAGNIQYFGAGTRLSVL.

This chain uses TRBV6-1 with TRBJ2-2; 10 nucleotides match TRBD2. V lost 5 bases and J lost 4; bases outside the gene matches: 16. The germline V gene has CDR1 MNHNS and CDR2 SASEGT. The CDR3 sequence is 19 residues long. The CDR3 nucleotides are TGTGCCAGCAGTCAGTTAGCGGGAGGCCCACTCTCGGGCACCGGGGAGCTGTTTTTT. It yields the protein CASSQLAGGPLSGTGELFF.

The CDR3 region is CASSFGQGATLATDTQYF. In nucleotides, the CDR3 is TGCGCCAGCAGCTTCGGACAGGGGGCGACTTTGGCCACAGATACGCAGTATTTT. V gene TRBV5-1 combines with J gene TRBJ2-3, with 11 bases matching TRBD1. In germline, CDR1 is SGHRS, CDR2 YFSETQ. V was clipped by 2 bases and J by 2 bases; unmatched bases: 10. The CDR3 has 18 residues. Full variable domain (remainder filled in from reference TRBV5-1 and TRBJ2-3): KAGVTQTPRYLIKTRGQQVTLSCSPISGHRSVSWYQQTPGQGLQFLFEYFSETQRNKGNFPGRFSGRQFSNSRSEMNVSTLELGDSALYLCASSFGQGATLATDTQYFGPGTRLTVL.

The chain recombines TRBV7-2 with TRBJ1-1, with 7 nucleotides matching TRBD1. The CDR3 totals 14 residues. The V and J ends lost 0 bases and 3 bases, in that order; junction bases with no gene match: 1. Germline CDR1 is SGHTA and CDR2 is FQGNSA. The CDR3: CASSLADRDTEAFF. The CDR3 DNA sequence: TGTGCCAGCAGCTTAGCCGACAGGGACACTGAAGCTTTCTTT.

The chain is built from TRBV11-3 and TRBJ2-1, with 7 bases lining up with TRBD1. Germline V gene data show CDR1 as SGHNT and CDR2 as YENEEA. This CDR3 spans 15 amino acids. The ends lost 6 bases at V and 7 bases at J; junction bases unmatched: 12. The CDR3 protein is CASSTRTGTHNEQFF. CDR3 coding DNA: TGTGCCAGCAGTACTCGGACAGGTACTCATAATGAGCAGTTCTTC.

V and J are TRBV21-1 and TRBJ1-6; TRBD1 is taken as the D call from the table, unchecked against the DNA. TRBV21-1 is recorded as a pseudogene. The CDR3 contains 14 residues. The CDR3 nucleotides are TGTGATAAAAGAGGGGCAGGGGATCATTCACCCCCCCACTTT. Translated, it gives CDKRGAGDHSPPHF.

This clonotype showed up many times. The genes are TRBV7-8 and TRBJ2-3; D remains ambiguous. The CDR3 has 14 amino acids. V gave up 4 bases and J gave up 4 bases, with 12 bases separating them. CDR1 is SGHVS and CDR2 is FQNEAQ in the germline V gene. CDR3 bases: TGTGCCAGCAGCTCTTTGAACCCGCCAGATACGCAGTATTTT. Its protein is CASSSLNPPDTQYF.

This clonotype has more than one count but fewer than ten. This chain joins TRBV7-2 and TRBJ2-2, with a possible D match to TRBD1 (7 bases). The germline V gene has CDR1 SGHTA and CDR2 FQGNSA. Trimming removed 8 bases at V and 0 bases at J, with 16 bases between. The CDR3 loop spans 16 amino acids. CDR3 protein: CASSRQGGANTGELFF. The CDR3 DNA sequence: TGTGCCAGCTCCCGTCAGGGGGGAGCGAACACCGGGGAGCTGTTTTTT. Together with reference TRBV7-2 and TRBJ2-2, the CDR3 gives the full variable domain: GAGVSQSPSNKVTEKGKDVELRCDPISGHTALYWYRQSLGQGLEFLIYFQGNSAPDKSGLPSDRFSAERTGGSVSTLTIQRTQQEDSAVYLCASSRQGGANTGELFFGEGSRLTVL.